A selection of T cell receptor beta chains follows, all from one sample in a study of CD8+ T cells in alopecia areata. TCRdb's copy holds only in-frame clones and misses some; the assay was immunoSEQ multiplex PCR. The table has some 150,000 clones, around 60% seen once. The specimen comprised CD4+ T cells sorted from blood, sampled at week 0. These TCRs come from a human donor with alopecia areata. The CDR3 runs from the conserved cysteine through the conserved F or W. Each record gives: CDR3 protein, CDR3 DNA, clone size, D gene, CDR3 length, J gene, V gene. A D gene is named only where the DNA matches it firmly. Some rows have no size entry. The others give once, few or many, or a class for an expanded clone.

CASSFEPGTSGGADTQYF TGTGCCAGCAGCTTCGAACCCGGGACTAGCGGGGGGGCAGATACGCAGTATTTT once TRBD2 18 TRBJ2-3 TRBV5-4
CAGRTGREDGYTF TGTGCCGGTAGGACAGGGCGGGAGGATGGCTACACCTTC . TRBD1 13 TRBJ1-2 TRBV7-9
CASSQSIQGMPSGFF TGCGCCAGCAGTCAATCGATCCAGGGAATGCCGTCGGGGTTCTTC few . 15 TRBJ2-1 TRBV23-1
CAWSVQGERGPFF TGTGCCTGGAGTGTACAGGGGGAAAGGGGGCCTTTCTTT . TRBD1 13 TRBJ1-1 TRBV30
CASSLGAGINQPQHF TGTGCCAGCAGTTTAGGAGCAGGGATCAATCAGCCCCAGCATTTT once . 15 TRBJ1-5 TRBV6-5
CAISDRATYTGELFF TGTGCCATCAGCGACAGGGCAACTTACACCGGGGAGCTGTTTTTT . TRBD1 15 TRBJ2-2 TRBV10-3
CSVEDRQAGGTEQFF TGCAGCGTTGAAGATCGGCAAGCGGGGGGGACTGAGCAGTTCTTC . TRBD2 15 TRBJ2-1 TRBV29-1
CASSLGQQNPTDTQYF TGCGCCAGCAGCTTGGGACAGCAAAACCCCACAGATACGCAGTATTTT few . 16 TRBJ2-3 TRBV5-1
CASSPLTGTVGGEAFF TGTGCCAGCAGTCCTCTGACTGGGACAGTCGGGGGAGAAGCTTTCTTT medium-sized TRBD1 16 TRBJ1-1 TRBV28
CASSLRPNTDTQYF TGTGCCAGCAGTTTACGGCCCAACACAGATACGCAGTATTTT . . 14 TRBJ2-3 TRBV27
CASSFDPNYGYTF TGTGCCAGCAGTTTCGACCCAAACTATGGCTACACCTTC few . 13 TRBJ1-2 TRBV28
CASSPAGQISYNEQFF TGTGCCAGTAGCCCTGCAGGCCAGATCTCCTACAATGAGCAGTTCTTC few . 16 TRBJ2-1 TRBV19
CASSQDRQGRNQPQHF TGCGCCAGCAGCCAAGATAGGCAAGGCCGCAATCAGCCCCAGCATTTT few . 16 TRBJ1-5 TRBV4-3